This is a list of T cell receptor beta chains from one sample in a study of Graves' ophthalmopathy and Graves' hyperthyroidism. MiXCR, applied by TCRdb to the multiplex PCR reads, yields one record per CDR3 protein. The sample has hundreds of thousands of distinct CDR3 sequences, 40% seen once. Sequencing was performed on peripheral blood. All receptors derive from an adult man with Graves' ophthalmopathy. Each CDR3 is given with its conserved first and last residue. D genes are given only for firm matches. Where a row states a size, it is once, few, many or the class of an expanded clone; other rows omit it.

NA	NA	TRBV4-1	TRBJ1-5	TGCGCCAGCAGCCAAGCTTTAAGTCAGCCCCAGCATTTT	CASSQALSQPQHF
TRBD1	many	TRBV25-1	TRBJ2-7	TGTGCCAGCAAGGGACAGGGAACCCACGAGCAGTACTTC	CASKGQGTHEQYF
TRBD1	many	TRBV7-9	TRBJ1-2	TGTGCCAGCAGCTTCGGGACAGGGGCCTATGGCTACACCTTC	CASSFGTGAYGYTF
TRBD2	NA	TRBV7-9	TRBJ2-2	TGTGCCAGCAGCCTTCTAGCGGGAGTTCGTGCCGGGGAGCTGTTTTTT	CASSLLAGVRAGELFF
NA	NA	TRBV19	TRBJ2-7	TGTGCCAGTAGTATTGCACTGTCTAAGAAGGACAGCCGTCTATCTTCTGAGCAGTACTTC	CASSIALSKKDSRLSSEQYF
TRBD2	NA	TRBV10-3	TRBJ2-2	TGTGCCATCACCCCCAGCGGGGCGAACACCGGGGAGCTGTTTTTT	CAITPSGANTGELFF
NA	few	TRBV20-1	TRBJ1-1	TGTAGTGCTAGAGATTGGAGGAGAATGAACACTGAAGCTTTCTTT	CSARDWRRMNTEAFF
NA	NA	TRBV7-2	TRBJ1-1	TGTGCCAGCAGCTTAGGTCAGGCCGGCGGCACTGAAGCTTTCTTT	CASSLGQAGGTEAFF
TRBD1	few	TRBV2	TRBJ2-7	TGTGCCAGCAGAGGAGACAGGGTCCACGAGCAGTACTTC	CASRGDRVHEQYF
TRBD1	once	TRBV25-1	TRBJ2-2	TGTGCCAGCAGTTTCCATGCCGAGACAGGGGTGGCAATCACCGGGGAGCTGTTTTTT	CASSFHAETGVAITGELFF
NA	NA	TRBV2	TRBJ1-6	TGTGCCAGCAGGGGATGGGGGGGACCCCTCCACTTT	CASRGWGGPLHF
NA	once	TRBV7-2	TRBJ1-2	TGTGCCAGCAGACCTACTAGCGGGGGGATCTCGGGCTACACCTTC	CASRPTSGGISGYTF
TRBD1	NA	TRBV6-1	TRBJ1-1	TGTGCCAGCAGTGTAGAGACAGGGGTAACCAAGGCTTTCTTT	CASSVETGVTKAFF
TRBD1	NA	TRBV20-1	TRBJ2-2	TGCAGTGCTATGACAGGGAGTGGCACCGGGGAGCTGTTTTTT	CSAMTGSGTGELFF
TRBD1	NA	TRBV10-2	TRBJ1-1	TGTGCCAGCTCACCAATCGGGACAGAGCACATGAACACTGAAGCTTTCTTT	CASSPIGTEHMNTEAFF
NA	NA	TRBV20-1	TRBJ2-7	TGCAGTGCTAGCGGGATCGGGACCCTATCCCCCGAGCAGTACTTC	CSASGIGTLSPEQYF
TRBD1	few	TRBV7-9	TRBJ1-1	TGTGCCAGCAGCTTAGGGACGGGACAGATCACTGAAGCTTTCTTT	CASSLGTGQITEAFF
NA	many	TRBV2	TRBJ1-2	TGTGCCAGCACCCTCCGCCCGGCAGGGAACTATGGCTACACCTTC	CASTLRPAGNYGYTF
NA	many	TRBV29-1	TRBJ1-2	TGCAGCGTTGATAACCTGGCAGGGAATGGCTACACCTTC	CSVDNLAGNGYTF
NA	few	TRBV5-6	TRBJ2-5	TGTGCCAGCAGCTTCGAGGTGGCAGTGCAAGAGACCCAGTACTTC	CASSFEVAVQETQYF
NA	few	TRBV11-3	TRBJ1-2	TGTGCCAGCAGCTTAATGCAGGGTAGCGGCTACACCTTC	CASSLMQGSGYTF
NA	once	TRBV7-2	TRBJ1-1	TGTGCCAGCAGCTTACAAGGAGGGGCAGGGGAGGGCACTGAAGCTTTCTTT	CASSLQGGAGEGTEAFF
TRBD1	NA	TRBV2	TRBJ1-5	TGTGCCAGCACCGATTCGGACAGGGGGTATCAGCCCCAGCATTTT	CASTDSDRGYQPQHF
NA	NA	TRBV12-5	TRBJ1-1	TGTGCTAGTGGTTTGGTACTAGGGACTGACAGAGAGGGCACTGAAGCTTTCTTT	CASGLVLGTDREGTEAFF
NA	NA	TRBV7-9	TRBJ1-1	TGTGCCAGCAGCCCCACCAAACCCTCTGGGGCCAACACTGAAGCTTTCTTT	CASSPTKPSGANTEAFF
TRBD2	NA	TRBV7-9	TRBJ2-5	TGTGCCAGCAGCCCGGACGGGACTAGCGGGCAAGAGACCCAGTACTTC	CASSPDGTSGQETQYF
NA	many	TRBV2	TRBJ2-2	TGTGCCAGCAGTGAATGGGCGGAGGACGGGGAGCTGTTTTTT	CASSEWAEDGELFF
TRBD1	many	TRBV25-1	TRBJ1-2	TGTGCCAGCAGTTCAGAGGACAGGGAAGCCTATGGCTACACCTTC	CASSSEDREAYGYTF
TRBD2	NA	TRBV24-1	TRBJ2-3	TGTGCCACCAGTGATACTAGCGGGAGGGTGGCAGATACGCAGTATTTT	CATSDTSGRVADTQYF
NA	NA	TRBV11-2	TRBJ1-1	TGTGCCAGCAGTTACGCAGGGGCCACGAACACTGAAGCTTTCTTT	CASSYAGATNTEAFF
NA	NA	TRBV11-1	TRBJ2-6	TGTGCCAGCAGCTCCCCGGGAATCTCTGGGGCCAACGTCCTGACTTTC	CASSSPGISGANVLTF
TRBD1	NA	TRBV7-2	TRBJ2-5	TGTGCCAGCAGCAAGGACAGGACCATTGAGACCCAGTACTTC	CASSKDRTIETQYF
TRBD1	few	TRBV15	TRBJ2-7	TGTGCCACCAGCAGAGTTTTGGGACAGGGAGGCGAGCAGTACTTC	CATSRVLGQGGEQYF
TRBD1	NA	TRBV20-1	TRBJ2-7	TGCAGTGCTAGAGGCGGACAGGGGAGGTACGAGCAGTACTTC	CSARGGQGRYEQYF
TRBD1	once	TRBV11-2	TRBJ1-2	TGTGCCAGCAGCTTAGATTATTCAGGGGGCCGGGTTCGAGGCTACACCTTC	CASSLDYSGGRVRGYTF
TRBD1	NA	TRBV2	TRBJ1-1	TGTGCCAGCAGACCTGGGACAGGGGTAAGCACTGAAGCTTTCTTT	CASRPGTGVSTEAFF
NA	NA	TRBV5-5	TRBJ2-5	TGTGCCAGCAGCTTGATAGGCTTCCAAGAGACCCAGTACTTC	CASSLIGFQETQYF
NA	NA	TRBV25-1	TRBJ2-5	TGTGCCAGCAGCTCTAAATTCCCCCAAGAGACCCAGTACTTC	CASSSKFPQETQYF
NA	NA	TRBV29-1	TRBJ1-1	TGCAGCGGCGGGTGGACTGACACTGGAGCTTTCTTT	CSGGWTDTGAFF
NA	many	TRBV10-3	TRBJ2-2	TGTGCCATCAGCGATGCACGGACCGGGGAGCTGTTTTTT	CAISDARTGELFF
TRBD1	few	TRBV25-1	TRBJ2-2	TGTGCCAGCAGTTACACAGGACAGGGATCCGGGGAGCTGTTTTTT	CASSYTGQGSGELFF
NA	many	TRBV24-1	TRBJ2-7	TGTGCCACCAGTGAGGCGGGGACGGAGCAGTACTTC	CATSEAGTEQYF
TRBD1	many	TRBV29-1	TRBJ1-2	TGCAGCGTCACCGGGACAGCAACTAACTATGGCTACACCTTC	CSVTGTATNYGYTF
NA	NA	TRBV4-1	TRBJ2-5	TGTGCCAGCAGCCATGATGGAGAGACCCAGTACTTC	CASSHDGETQYF
NA	many	TRBV7-7	TRBJ2-5	TGTGCTAGCAGCCCGGACGGATACAGACAAGAGACCCAGTACTTC	CASSPDGYRQETQYF
TRBD2	few	TRBV20-1	TRBJ2-7	TGCAGTGCTAGAGATCCCGGACTAGCGGGGGGCCTATACGAGCAGTACTTC	CSARDPGLAGGLYEQYF
NA	many	TRBV15	TRBJ1-2	TGTGCCACCAGCAGAAGCAGGGAGTTCTATGGCTACACCTTC	CATSRSREFYGYTF
TRBD2	many	TRBV24-1	TRBJ2-5	TGTGCCACCAGTGATGTTACCGGGACTAGCGGGGAGACCCAGTACTTC	CATSDVTGTSGETQYF
TRBD1	few	TRBV19	TRBJ1-1	TGTGCCAGTACCACCGGGACAGGGTTGAACACTGAAGCTTTCTTT	CASTTGTGLNTEAFF
TRBD2	NA	TRBV6-5	TRBJ2-7	TGTGCCAGCCGGACTAGCGGGTACTACGAGCAGTACTTC	CASRTSGYYEQYF
TRBD1	NA	TRBV2	TRBJ1-2	TGTGCCAGCAGTCTCGACAGGGGAAATAACTATGGCTACACCTTC	CASSLDRGNNYGYTF
TRBD1	NA	TRBV10-3	TRBJ2-7	TGTGCCATCAGTGAGCGGACAGGGGAGGAGCAGTACTTC	CAISERTGEEQYF
NA	once	TRBV27	TRBJ2-7	TGTGTCGCGGGCAGACCCTACGAGCAGTACTTC	CVAGRPYEQYF
TRBD2	NA	TRBV9	TRBJ2-5	TGTGCCAGCAGCGTTCTAGCGGGAGGAGAGACCCAGTACTTC	CASSVLAGGETQYF
TRBD1	many	TRBV19	TRBJ1-1	TGTGCCAGTAGTCCCGTGGGACAGGGGAACACTGAAGCTTTCTTT	CASSPVGQGNTEAFF